These T cell receptor beta chains were read from a single sample in a study of T-cell reconstitution after alpha-beta-depleted transplantation in children. One entry per CDR3 protein results from TCRdb running MiXCR on the PCR reads. The table lists hundreds of thousands of distinct CDR3 sequences, 15% to 20% of them singletons, with around 3.3% in the top ten. The sequenced sample was PBMCs from the stem cell graft donor, obtained from the stem cell graft. These receptors all come from a human donor who donated a stem cell graft to a child with acute lymphoblastic leukemia. CDR3s include the opening cysteine and the closing phenylalanine or tryptophan. The D gene is left open where the match is weak. Clone sizes are given selectively: once, few, many, or a class where the clone is expanded.

>TRBJ1-2|-|-|12|TRBV19
TGTGCCAGTAGTGGGACAAATAATGGCTACACCTTC
CASSGTNNGYTF
>TRBJ2-5|TRBD2|few|13|TRBV5-1
TGCGCCAGCAGTCGGGAGGAAGAAGAGACCCAGTACTTC
CASSREEEETQYF
>TRBJ2-1|-|few|15|TRBV27
TGTGCCAGCAGTTTAGGGGCGGTCAATTTCCATGAGCAGTTCTTC
CASSLGAVNFHEQFF
>TRBJ2-5|-|-|10|TRBV7-3
TGTGCCAGCAGCTTACCCCCCCAGTACTTC
CASSLPPQYF
>TRBJ2-6|-|-|16|TRBV20-1
TGCAGTGCTCGGGGGCGGGAGCAACTTGGGGCCAACGTCCTGACTTTC
CSARGREQLGANVLTF
>TRBJ1-5|-|-|13|TRBV2
TGTGCCAGCAGTGGGGACATTAATCAGCCCCAGCATTTT
CASSGDINQPQHF
>TRBJ2-1|TRBD2|-|14|TRBV29-1
TGCAGCGCCGTTGGGAGCGGGAACTACAATGAGCAGTTCTTC
CSAVGSGNYNEQFF
>TRBJ1-4|-|many|16|TRBV30
TGTGCCTGGACGGGGACCTGGGCTGCAACTAATGAAAAACTGTTTTTT
CAWTGTWAATNEKLFF
>TRBJ2-1|TRBD1|-|15|TRBV2
TGTGCCAGCAGTGAAGCAGGCGCAGGGGGCCGTGAGCAGTTCTTC
CASSEAGAGGREQFF
>TRBJ2-3|-|few|15|TRBV20-1
TGCAGTGCTAGAGAGGGGGCGGGAGAGGCAGATACGCAGTATTTT
CSAREGAGEADTQYF
>TRBJ1-6|-|few|15|TRBV27
TGTGCCAGCAGTTTAATGACGGTACTAGGATCACCCCTCCACTTT
CASSLMTVLGSPLHF
>TRBJ2-1|-|few|18|TRBV21-1
TGTGCCAGCAGCAAATTAGTACGGGGACAGGGATCCTACAATGAGCAGTTCTTC
CASSKLVRGQGSYNEQFF
>TRBJ2-3|-|few|15|TRBV18
TGTGCCAGCTCACCAACAGGGACTTACACAGATACGCAGTATTTT
CASSPTGTYTDTQYF
>TRBJ2-2|-|-|12|TRBV29-1
TGCAGCGTTATGGGAGAAACCGGGGAGCTGTTTTTT
CSVMGETGELFF
>TRBJ2-7|TRBD1|-|15|TRBV18
TGTGCCAGCTCACCAGTGGCCGGGACAGGGGACGAGCAGTACTTC
CASSPVAGTGDEQYF
>TRBJ2-7|-|-|13|TRBV5-1
TGCGTCTCCAGGCGGGTGGGTTCCTACGAGCAGTACTTC
CVSRRVGSYEQYF
>TRBJ2-5|-|few|14|TRBV7-9
TGTGCCAGCAGCTCCAGCCTTGGCGAAGAGACCCAGTACTTC
CASSSSLGEETQYF
>TRBJ2-3|-|-|16|TRBV15
TGTGTCACCAGCAGAGAAGGGAACAGACCCACAGATACGCAGTATTTT
CVTSREGNRPTDTQYF
>TRBJ2-5|-|few|14|TRBV10-1
TGCGCCAGCAGTGAGTCGCCAGGGGCAGAGACCCAGTACTTC
CASSESPGAETQYF
>TRBJ2-3|-|few|13|TRBV6-1
TGTGCCAGCAGTCGTTGGACAGCAGATACGCAGTATTTT
CASSRWTADTQYF
>TRBJ2-1|TRBD2|-|14|TRBV5-5
TGTGCCAGCAGCTTGCTCTTTTTAGCGGGTGGCCCGGTCTTC
CASSLLFLAGGPVF
>TRBJ2-5|-|-|14|TRBV6-5
TGTGCCAGCAGTTTCCGGGTCCCTCAAGAGACCCAGTACTTC
CASSFRVPQETQYF
>TRBJ2-3|TRBD2|-|15|TRBV20-1
TGCAGTGCTAGAGAGGGACTAGCGGGCACAGATACGCAGTATTTT
CSAREGLAGTDTQYF
>TRBJ1-1|-|-|13|TRBV10-2
TGCGCCAGCAGTGGCACAGGGACCACTGAAGCTTTCTTT
CASSGTGTTEAFF
>TRBJ2-1|-|-|14|TRBV7-3
TGTGCCAGCAGCCACCCGGCTCCGCGCAATGAGCAGTTCTTC
CASSHPAPRNEQFF
>TRBJ2-3|TRBD2|-|17|TRBV7-9
TGTGCCAGCAGCCACCGGGGAGCGGGAGAATGGGCAGATACGCAGTATTTT
CASSHRGAGEWADTQYF
>TRBJ2-7|-|many|13|TRBV5-1
TGCGCCAGCAGCTTACTAACCTCCTACGAGCAGTACTTC
CASSLLTSYEQYF
>TRBJ2-4|TRBD1|-|18|TRBV4-2
TGTGCCAGCAGCCGACAGTATGGACAGGCAGAAGTAGGAGGCATTCAGTACTTC
CASSRQYGQAEVGGIQYF
>TRBJ2-7|-|-|14|TRBV29-1
TGCAGCGTTGAAGATCAAAACCAGCCCTACGAGCAGTACTTC
CSVEDQNQPYEQYF
>TRBJ2-1|TRBD1|-|17|TRBV14
TGTGCCAGCAGCCCAAAAGGGGGCCTAGCCACTTACAATGAGCAGTTCTTC
CASSPKGGLATYNEQFF
>TRBJ2-7|-|few|14|TRBV7-2
TGTGCCAGCAGCTTCAGGGCTAGCTCCTACGAGCAGTACTTC
CASSFRASSYEQYF
>TRBJ1-5|TRBD1|-|12|TRBV29-1
TGCAGCGTTAGCCAGGGGGCTCAGCCCCAGCATTTT
CSVSQGAQPQHF
>TRBJ2-2|-|-|14|TRBV21-1
TGTGCCAGCAGCATTACGACGAACACCGGGGAGCTGTTTTTT
CASSITTNTGELFF
>TRBJ2-7|-|-|19|TRBV12-3/TRBV12-4
TGTGCCAGCAGGGGGGGGCTTAAAGGGAACCCGAGCAATTTCGGCGAGCAGTACTTC
CASRGGLKGNPSNFGEQYF
>TRBJ1-6|-|few|15|TRBV20-1
TGCAGTGCGCGGGACGCACACTCCTATAATTCACCCCTCCACTTT
CSARDAHSYNSPLHF
>TRBJ2-7|-|-|12|TRBV29-1
TGCAGCGTTGAGACCTCCCGGGAAGAGCAGTACTTC
CSVETSREEQYF
>TRBJ2-1|-|few|14|TRBV9
TGTGCCAGCAGCCGGGGGAGCTCCCACAATGAGCAGTTCTTC
CASSRGSSHNEQFF
>TRBJ2-2|TRBD1|few|14|TRBV19
TGTGCCAGTAGAGGACAGGCGAACACCGGGGAGCTGTTTTTT
CASRGQANTGELFF
>TRBJ1-2|-|few|14|TRBV27
TGTGCCAGCAGTCGCGGTGCGAGGGTTGGCGGCTACACCTTC
CASSRGARVGGYTF
>TRBJ2-1|TRBD2|-|14|TRBV15
TGTGCCACCAGCATTGGACTAGCGCCGAATGAGCAGTTCTTC
CATSIGLAPNEQFF
>TRBJ2-5|TRBD2|few|16|TRBV20-1
TGCAGTGCTAGGGATTCCTGGACTAGCGGCCAAGAGACCCAGTACTTC
CSARDSWTSGQETQYF
>TRBJ2-3|-|-|12|TRBV10-2
TGCGCCAGCAAAGGGGCGGGGGATACGCAGTATTTT
CASKGAGDTQYF
>TRBJ2-1|-|-|15|TRBV14
TGTGCCAGCAGCCTTAGGAGGGAGAGTCCTCTACGAAAGTTCTTC
CASSLRRESPLRKFF
>TRBJ2-7|TRBD2|-|15|TRBV12-3/TRBV12-4
TGTGCCAGCAGTCTCAACGGGAGGGTCCCCTACGAGCAGTACTTC
CASSLNGRVPYEQYF
>TRBJ2-6|-|-|14|TRBV15
TGTGCCAGCGGGACAGCCTCTGGGGCCAACGTCCTGACTTTC
CASGTASGANVLTF
>TRBJ1-1|-|-|14|TRBV5-1
TGCGCCAGCAGCTTGGATCGGGGCGCGGCTGAAGCTTTCTTT
CASSLDRGAAEAFF
>TRBJ1-2|-|few|12|TRBV12-3/TRBV12-4
TGTGCCAGCAGTTTGGCTCTGGATGGCTACACCTTC
CASSLALDGYTF
>TRBJ2-7|TRBD1|few|13|TRBV20-1
TGCAGTGCTGGGGGGACAGGGGCGAGGGAGCAGTACTTC
CSAGGTGAREQYF
>TRBJ1-1|-|-|13|TRBV20-1
TGCAGTGCACCCCCGGGGGGCCCCTATGAAGCTTTCTTT
CSAPPGGPYEAFF
>TRBJ2-5|-|-|15|TRBV13
TGTGCCAGCAGCTTCCTAGATGCCCCTGATGGGGGCCAGTACTTC
CASSFLDAPDGGQYF
>TRBJ2-7|TRBD1|-|13|TRBV12-3/TRBV12-4
TGTGCCAGCAGTCTGGGACAGCCCTACAAGCAGTACTTC
CASSLGQPYKQYF
>TRBJ2-2|TRBD1|-|15|TRBV12-3/TRBV12-4
TGTGCCGGGGCGCGGACAGGGGGTTCCACCGGGGAGCTGTTTTTT
CAGARTGGSTGELFF
>TRBJ1-1|-|few|17|TRBV25-1
TGTGCCAGCAGTGAATCAAGCCTTTGGGCTTGGGGCACTGAAGCTTTCTTT
CASSESSLWAWGTEAFF
>TRBJ1-4|-|-|13|TRBV20-1
TGCAGTGCTAGAGTTGCGGGGAATGAAAAACTGTTTTTT
CSARVAGNEKLFF
>TRBJ2-7|-|few|14|TRBV6-5
TGTGCCAGCAGTTACGGGCCTGGACCCTACGAGCAGTACTTC
CASSYGPGPYEQYF